This T cell receptor (beta chain) was captured by sequencing in a study of blood T cell repertoires in COVID-19. For the study at large: The study drew acute and convalescent COVID-19 samples from the United States, Italy and Spain.

Sequencing was performed with immunoSEQ multiplex PCR; in TCRdb, only in-frame clones are kept and a portion is missing. In the table there are about 300,000 clones, 85% to 90% of which are singletons. Cohorts were assigned according to the clinical history that participants reported. Donors of Cohort 3 who recovered were those that had two negative PCRs, clearance, or symptom resolution. This CDR3 comprises 14 residues. Germline assignment: CDR1 MNHEY and CDR2 SVGAGI. V gave up 5 bases and J gave up 4 bases, with 14 bases separating them. The origin of this receptor is a young man who had recovered from COVID-19. Specimen: PBMCs or T cells enriched from blood (not recorded which). This chain links TRBV6-5 with TRBJ1-2; D call uncertain. The chain's CDR3 is CASSNADMPYGYTF. DNA of the CDR3: TGTGCCAGCAGTAATGCTGACATGCCCTATGGCTACACCTTC.